This TCR beta chain was recorded in a study of CD8+ T cells in alopecia areata. cDNA prepared by RNA extraction and subsequent reverse transcription served as the template for sequencing. Here immunoSEQ multiplex PCR was the method, and the copy in TCRdb shows in-frame clones only, minus some. In the table there are hundreds of thousands of clones, about three fifths of which are singletons. Treatment indicated: oral pan-JAK inhibitor, 5-10 mg twice daily. This receptor was taken from a human donor with alopecia areata. Sequences were derived from CD4+ T cells sorted from blood, sampled at week 24, from a patient treated with tofacitinib.

In nucleotides, the CDR3 is TGCAGCGTTGACGAACGCCGACAGGCTACTAATGAGCAGTTCTTC. This codes for CSVDERRQATNEQFF. The J gene is TRBJ2-1, the V gene TRBV29-1, with D perhaps matching TRBD1 (6 bases). There are 15 residues in the CDR3. The V end was cut by 3 bases, the J end by 7 bases, with 19 bases between. Germline CDR1 and CDR2: SQVTM and ANQGSEA.